The source of this TCR beta chain is a study of blood T cell repertoires in COVID-19. Study in general: Donors in the United States, Italy and Spain gave samples during acute or convalescent COVID-19. T cells, B-cell-depleted T cells, or PBMCs supplied cDNA or gDNA.

The CDR3 has 17 residues. CDR1 SGHNT and CDR2 YYREEE come from the germline V gene (reference sequence). J lost 0 bases, V lost 4 bases, and 7 bases had no gene match. In the authors' workflow: It was from reference gene primer amplification that nucleated cell counts were estimated. Assay used: immunoSEQ multiplex PCR; TCRdb lists only in-frame clones, some missing. The V and J calls and clone size were taken over from that table, and D and trimming were inferred from the DNA. The data show 55,000 to 90,000 clones, about 85% seen once. This sequence was found in a man aged 65 to 79 with active COVID-19. Sequences were obtained from peripheral blood. The rearrangement links TRBV5-4 to TRBJ2-1; 10 bases agree with TRBD1. The CDR3 coding sequence is TGTGCCAGCAGCCCCGGGACAGGGGACAGCTCCTACAATGAGCAGTTCTTC. Translated: CASSPGTGDSSYNEQFF.